The rows below give T cell receptor beta chains drawn from one sample of a study of tumor-infiltrating lymphocytes in oesophageal squamous cell carcinoma. TCRdb independently ran MiXCR on the PCR reads; one entry per CDR3 protein. The sample contains about 10,000 distinct CDR3 sequences, 58% of which appear only once. Sequenced material: esophageal tumor tissue. The receptors come from a female donor with esophageal squamous cell carcinoma. CDR3s include the opening cysteine and the closing phenylalanine or tryptophan. A D gene is named only where the DNA matches it firmly. Size is stated for part of the rows, as once, few or many counts, or as a class when the clone is expanded.

clone size | D gene | J gene | V gene | CDR3 DNA | CDR3 protein
once | - | TRBJ2-1 | TRBV10-1 | TGCGCCAGCAGTGTTTACCGTACTTCCTACAATGAGCAGTTCTTC | CASSVYRTSYNEQFF
- | TRBD2 | TRBJ2-1 | TRBV7-3 | TGTGCCAGCAGCTTAACAAGCGGGATTGGTAGTGAGCAGTTCTTC | CASSLTSGIGSEQFF
- | - | TRBJ1-2 | TRBV12-3/TRBV12-4 | TGTGCCAGCAGTAGTACAGGGTTCCCTTATGGCTACACCTTC | CASSSTGFPYGYTF
medium-sized | - | TRBJ1-1 | TRBV7-9 | TGTGCCAGCAGCTTTGCCAGGGTCACTGAAGCTTTCTTT | CASSFARVTEAFF
- | - | TRBJ2-1 | TRBV6-8 | TGTGCCAGCAGTTACCAGGGGCCGACGGTTGAGCAGTTCTTC | CASSYQGPTVEQFF
few | - | TRBJ2-7 | TRBV4-2 | TGTGCCAGCAGCCAAGAGCGGAGTATGAACGAGCAGTACTTC | CASSQERSMNEQYF
once | TRBD2 | TRBJ2-5 | TRBV28 | TGTGCCAGCCAAGTGGCGGGAGGGCGCGAGACCCAGTACTTC | CASQVAGGRETQYF
- | TRBD1 | TRBJ2-3 | TRBV10-2 | TGCGCCAGCAGTGAGGAACAGGGGCGTACAGATACGCAGTATTTT | CASSEEQGRTDTQYF
few | TRBD1 | TRBJ1-2 | TRBV11-2 | TGTGCCAGCAGCTTAGGCGGGACAGGGGAGTATGGCTACACCTTC | CASSLGGTGEYGYTF
few | - | TRBJ2-1 | TRBV7-2 | TGTGCCAGCAGCCAACGTTTATACGCCGGGAATGAGCAGTTCTTC | CASSQRLYAGNEQFF
- | TRBD2 | TRBJ2-5 | TRBV7-4 | TGTGCCAGCAGCTTACTCTCCGGGGGGGAGGAGACCCAGTACTTC | CASSLLSGGEETQYF
few | - | TRBJ1-6 | TRBV5-4 | TGTGCCAGCAGCTTGCAGGGATTGGGAGAATCACCCCTCCACTTT | CASSLQGLGESPLHF
many | - | TRBJ2-5 | TRBV18 | TGTGCCAGCTCACTAGGGACATTTCAAGAGACCCAGTACTTC | CASSLGTFQETQYF
- | - | TRBJ2-1 | TRBV12-3/TRBV12-4 | TGTGCCAGCAGTTTAGCGGGGGAGCAGTTCTTC | CASSLAGEQFF
- | - | TRBJ2-1 | TRBV5-6 | TGTGCCAGCAGCTTGGATTACGAGCAGTTCTTC | CASSLDYEQFF
few | TRBD2 | TRBJ2-3 | TRBV7-2 | TGTGCCAGCAGCCGACTAGCTCAGAAAGGTGATACGCAGTATTTT | CASSRLAQKGDTQYF
few | - | TRBJ1-1 | TRBV7-3 | TGTGCCAGCAGCTTGGGCATGAACACTGAAGCATTCTTT | CASSLGMNTEAFF
- | - | TRBJ2-1 | TRBV7-3 | TGTGCCAGCAGCTTAAGAGCTAGCAAGGGTTGGGATGAGCAGTTCTTC | CASSLRASKGWDEQFF
- | - | TRBJ2-7 | TRBV23-1 | TGCGCCAGCAGTCAACGAGAAGGCTACGAGCAGTACTTC | CASSQREGYEQYF
- | - | TRBJ2-3 | TRBV24-1 | TGTGCCACCAGTGATTTAGGGCTTACCCCCGATACGCAGTATTTT | CATSDLGLTPDTQYF
- | - | TRBJ2-1 | TRBV19 | TGTGCCAGTAGTATTTTGGGATCCTACAATGAGCAGTTATTC | CASSILGSYNEQLF
- | - | TRBJ2-5 | TRBV6-6 | TGTGCCAGCAGTTACCGGGAACCCCAAGAGACCCAGTACTTC | CASSYREPQETQYF
many | TRBD2 | TRBJ2-3 | TRBV5-1 | TGCGCCAGCAGCCCGGGACTAGCGGGAGCATGGGATACGCAGTATTTT | CASSPGLAGAWDTQYF
many | TRBD1 | TRBJ1-6 | TRBV19 | TGTGCCAGTAGTACCCGGACAGGGGGCAAAGATTCACCCCTCCACTTT | CASSTRTGGKDSPLHF
- | - | TRBJ1-1 | TRBV15 | TGTGCCACCAGCCCCCTCCAAAGAGGGCCGGGCACTGCAGCTTTCTTT | CATSPLQRGPGTAAFF
- | - | TRBJ1-1 | TRBV29-1 | TGCAGCGTAGCCAGGGGCCCGGAAGACACTGAAGCTTTCTTT | CSVARGPEDTEAFF